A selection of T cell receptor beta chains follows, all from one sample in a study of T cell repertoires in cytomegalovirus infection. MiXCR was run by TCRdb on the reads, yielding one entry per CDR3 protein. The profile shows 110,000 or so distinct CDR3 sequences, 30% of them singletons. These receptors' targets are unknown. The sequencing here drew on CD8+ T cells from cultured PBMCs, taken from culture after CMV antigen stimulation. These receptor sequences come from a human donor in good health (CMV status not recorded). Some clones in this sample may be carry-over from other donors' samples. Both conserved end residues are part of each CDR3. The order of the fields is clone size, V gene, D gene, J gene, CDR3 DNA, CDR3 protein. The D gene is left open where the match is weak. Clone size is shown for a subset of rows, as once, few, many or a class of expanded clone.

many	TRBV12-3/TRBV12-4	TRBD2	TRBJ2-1	TGTGCCAGCTCCGCAAAAGCGGGGGGGCTACCTAATGAGCAGTTCTTC	CASSAKAGGLPNEQFF
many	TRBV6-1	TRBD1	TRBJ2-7	TGTGCCAGCAATTGGGACAGCTACTACGAGCAGTACTTC	CASNWDSYYEQYF
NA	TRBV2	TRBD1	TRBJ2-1	TGTGCCAGCAAAAGACAGGGGTCCCCTTACAATGAGCAGTTCTTC	CASKRQGSPYNEQFF
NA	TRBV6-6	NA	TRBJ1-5	TGTGCCAGCAGTTACGTTGACCGAGTCAATCAGCCCCAGCATTTT	CASSYVDRVNQPQHF
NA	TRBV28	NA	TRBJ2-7	TGTGCCAGCAGTGGACAGAAAAAATCAAACTACGAGCAGTACTTC	CASSGQKKSNYEQYF
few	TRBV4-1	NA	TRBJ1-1	TGCGCCAGCAGCGCCCTGACAGGGAACACTGAAGCTTTCTTT	CASSALTGNTEAFF
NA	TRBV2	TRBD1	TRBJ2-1	TGTGCCAGCAGTGAGGGACAGGGGATCGTGGATGAGCAGTTCTTC	CASSEGQGIVDEQFF
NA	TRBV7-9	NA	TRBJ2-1	TGTGCCAGCAGCTTAGCGCTAGGACGGGATGAGCAGTTCTTC	CASSLALGRDEQFF
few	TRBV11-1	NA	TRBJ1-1	TGTGCCAGCAGCTTCGGAAGGCCTGACCAAGCCGTCATGAACACTGAAGCTTTCTTT	CASSFGRPDQAVMNTEAFF
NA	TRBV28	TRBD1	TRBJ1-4	TGTGCCAGCAGCACGAAGGACAGGGGGGACGAAAAACTGTTTTTT	CASSTKDRGDEKLFF
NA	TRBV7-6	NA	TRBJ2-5	TGTGCCAGCGGCCAGGGAGGGGGGGTAAAGACCCAGTACTTC	CASGQGGGVKTQYF
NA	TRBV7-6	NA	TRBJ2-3	TGTGCCAGCAGCTTCGCGGCGTCCATCCCAGATACGCAGTATTTT	CASSFAASIPDTQYF